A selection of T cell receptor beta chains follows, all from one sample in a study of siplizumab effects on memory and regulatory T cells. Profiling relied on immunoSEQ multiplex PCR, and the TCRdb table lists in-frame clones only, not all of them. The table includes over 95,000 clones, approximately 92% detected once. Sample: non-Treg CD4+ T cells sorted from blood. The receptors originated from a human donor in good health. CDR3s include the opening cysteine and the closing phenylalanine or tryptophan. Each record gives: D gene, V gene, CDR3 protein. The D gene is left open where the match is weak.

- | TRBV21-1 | CASIKGRRTGRYGYTF
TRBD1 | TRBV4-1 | CASSQPGQGYGYTF
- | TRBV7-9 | CASSFKGGVGPSYEQYF
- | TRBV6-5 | CASSSVLLGYTF
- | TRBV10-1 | CASRQGHTGELFF
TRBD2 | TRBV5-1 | CASRLLAGAYTGELFF
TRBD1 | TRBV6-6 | CASRGGQASGYGYTF
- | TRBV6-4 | CASSDLLTGPPFF
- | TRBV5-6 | CASSLAGPSYEQYF
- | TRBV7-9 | CASSLFPLGLRNYEQYF
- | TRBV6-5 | CASSPGVNTEAFF
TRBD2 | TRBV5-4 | CASSPGLESTDTQYF
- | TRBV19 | CASMGGWNSDYGYTF
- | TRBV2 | CASSDGGAMVTQYF
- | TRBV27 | CASSLINQPQHF
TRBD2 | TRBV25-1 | CASSPAGVKNIQYF
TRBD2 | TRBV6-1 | CASSTGGGSSYEQYF
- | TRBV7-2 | CASSLEVGRSNEQYF
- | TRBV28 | CASSPSPNTEAFF
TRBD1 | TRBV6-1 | CASRQGGGGYTF
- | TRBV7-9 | CASIPPGLGTPYEQYF
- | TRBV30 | CAWSWQGQEPQHF
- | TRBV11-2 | CASSLAGGILSEAFF
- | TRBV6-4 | CASSDPGEETQYF
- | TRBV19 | CASREGNQPQHF
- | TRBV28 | CASLRAYNSPLHF
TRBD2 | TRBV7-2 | CASLGGRGGISSEQYF
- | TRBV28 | CASTPWPGPQTQYF
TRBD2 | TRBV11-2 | CASRQGTSGGAHEQYF
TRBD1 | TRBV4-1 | CASSQDQGAGTDTQYF
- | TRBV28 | CASSPGQRIQPQHF
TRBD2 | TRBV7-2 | CAITFSGGAGETQYF
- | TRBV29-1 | CSASRAGTYEQYF
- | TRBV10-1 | CARSYNEQFF
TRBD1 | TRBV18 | CASSPTGTVYEQYF
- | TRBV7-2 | CASSPSGNQPQHF
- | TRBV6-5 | CASRIEAGYSPLHF
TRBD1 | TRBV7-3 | CASSLGRGPLHF
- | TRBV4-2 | CASSQDLGGAEQYF
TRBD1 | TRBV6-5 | CASRPRQGGTGELFF
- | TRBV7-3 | CASSFLSSTDTQYF
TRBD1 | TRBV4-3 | CASSQSDREGLAFF
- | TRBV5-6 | CASSPGGAPTDTQYF
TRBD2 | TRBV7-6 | CASSRSGGPQETQYF
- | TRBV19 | CASSILGGAEHF